A selection of T cell receptor beta chains follows, all from one sample in a study of identical twins. MiXCR was run by TCRdb on the 5' RACE reads, yielding one entry per CDR3 protein. Here the sample spans hundreds of thousands of distinct CDR3 sequences, about 12% being singletons. A further study also used this sample, focusing on yellow fever vaccine responses in identical twins.

The sample consisted of PBMCs. The receptors were sampled from a woman younger than 30 in good health. Both conserved end residues are part of each CDR3. Fields, in order: clone size, V gene, D gene, J gene, CDR3 protein, CDR3 DNA. The D gene is left open where the match is weak. Clone size, where shown, is once, few, many, or a class for clones that have expanded.

>-|TRBV16|-|TRBJ1-1
CASSHQRKEAFF
TGTGCCAGCAGCCATCAGAGGAAAGAAGCTTTCTTT
>many|TRBV12-3/TRBV12-4|-|TRBJ2-5
CASSPLVVRVVWGQYF
TGTGCCAGCAGTCCATTGGTAGTACGAGTTGTATGGGGCCAGTACTTC
>few|TRBV10-3|-|TRBJ1-1
CAIGVDRNTEAFF
TGTGCCATCGGGGTGGACAGAAACACTGAAGCTTTCTTT
>-|TRBV5-1|-|TRBJ2-3
CASNHVWTGTDTQYF
TGCGCCAGCAACCATGTTTGGACGGGAACAGATACGCAGTATTTT
>few|TRBV5-1|TRBD1|TRBJ2-1
CASSVWDSEPSYNEQFF
TGCGCCAGCAGCGTTTGGGACAGCGAACCCTCTTACAATGAGCAGTTCTTC
>few|TRBV19|TRBD1|TRBJ2-5
CASRTEGALEETQYF
TGTGCCAGTAGGACAGAGGGGGCGTTGGAAGAGACCCAGTACTTC
>-|TRBV5-1|-|TRBJ1-1
CASSQGEGASTEAFF
TGCGCCAGCAGCCAAGGTGAAGGGGCGAGCACTGAAGCTTTCTTT
>-|TRBV3-1|-|TRBJ1-2
CASSQGGRLINYGYTF
TGTGCCAGCAGCCAAGGGGGACGGCTGATTAACTATGGCTACACCTTC
>-|TRBV5-1|TRBD1|TRBJ2-1
CASRHRDRGDNEQFF
TGCGCCAGCAGGCACCGGGACAGGGGGGACAATGAGCAGTTCTTC
>few|TRBV12-3/TRBV12-4|TRBD2|TRBJ2-2
CASTPSGRREGGELFF
TGTGCCAGCACCCCTTCCGGTCGGCGGGAGGGCGGGGAGCTGTTTTTT
>few|TRBV28|TRBD2|TRBJ2-7
CASSYPGLASSYEQYF
TGTGCCAGCAGTTACCCGGGACTAGCGAGCTCCTACGAGCAGTACTTC
>few|TRBV20-1|TRBD2|TRBJ2-1
CSANGGASPNEQFF
TGCAGTGCTAACGGGGGGGCCTCTCCCAATGAGCAGTTCTTC
>few|TRBV28|-|TRBJ2-7
CASSFWRVGEQYF
TGTGCCAGCAGTTTTTGGAGGGTTGGCGAGCAGTACTTC
>-|TRBV5-1|TRBD1|TRBJ2-1
CASSKGQGDYNEQFF
TGCGCCAGCAGCAAAGGACAGGGCGACTACAATGAGCAGTTCTTC
>-|TRBV29-1|-|TRBJ1-5
CSVVRGPNQPQHF
TGCAGCGTTGTGAGGGGTCCCAATCAGCCCCAGCATTTT
>many|TRBV4-1|-|TRBJ2-2
CASSHWGGDHPGELFF
TGCGCCAGCAGCCACTGGGGGGGCGATCACCCCGGGGAGCTGTTTTTT
>-|TRBV6-2/TRBV6-3|-|TRBJ1-1
CASSYAIRARSNTEAFF
TGTGCCAGCAGTTACGCAATTAGGGCCAGATCAAACACTGAAGCTTTCTTT
>-|TRBV19|-|TRBJ2-7
CASSTRDKGYEQYF
TGTGCCAGTAGTACGCGGGACAAGGGCTACGAGCAGTACTTC
>many|TRBV20-1|-|TRBJ2-1
CSASLSSYNEQFF
TGCAGTGCCTCACTGAGCTCCTACAATGAGCAGTTCTTC
>-|TRBV20-1|-|TRBJ2-3
CSARVGAGFTDTQYF
TGCAGTGCTAGAGTGGGCGCGGGGTTTACAGATACGCAGTATTTT
>-|TRBV12-3/TRBV12-4|-|TRBJ2-5
CASSYRHKTQYF
TGTGCCAGCAGTTACCGACACAAGACCCAGTACTTC
>many|TRBV12-3/TRBV12-4|-|TRBJ2-3
CASSLMTGIATQYF
TGTGCCAGCAGTTTAATGACGGGCATCGCTACGCAGTATTTT
>many|TRBV20-1|-|TRBJ1-1
CSARGFGDTEAFF
TGCAGTGCTAGGGGTTTTGGGGACACTGAAGCTTTCTTT
>many|TRBV5-1|TRBD1|TRBJ2-7
CASSLAGQGYEQYF
TGCGCCAGCAGCTTGGCGGGACAGGGCTACGAGCAGTACTTC
>few|TRBV5-8|TRBD1|TRBJ2-7
CASSPDRGDYEQYF
TGTGCCAGCAGCCCGGACAGGGGGGACTACGAGCAGTACTTC